This T cell receptor (beta chain) stems from a study of shared T cell receptors in the human thymus. This clone is a singleton in its sample. Assay: immunoSEQ multiplex PCR; the TCRdb copy retains only in-frame clones and omits some. The sample records some 760,000 clones, roughly 88% being singletons. CDR1 and CDR2 from the germline V gene are SGHKS and YYEKEE (reference sequence). Trimming cost V 5 bases and J 8 bases; bases outside gene matches: 14. CDR3 length equals 16 residues. The sample was also reused in another study, on human thymus T cells. That source adds: Thymus was obtained from resections taken during corrective heart surgery.

The chain joins TRBV5-5 to TRBJ1-4, with 8 bases matching TRBD1. The sequenced sample consisted of thymocytes. This TCR derives from a girl under two years old with a congenital heart defect. The CDR3 DNA follows: TGTGCCAGCAGGCGCTATGCCCGGGACAGGAAGGAAAAACTGTTTTTT. Amino acid sequence: CASRRYARDRKEKLFF.